This T cell receptor beta chain was captured by sequencing in a study of cytomegalovirus exposure and HLA in healthy donors. PCR amplification relied on 60 Vbeta primers (plus 13 Jbeta primers). Authors' processing steps: In a later analysis, of tens of millions of unique beta chains, some 10 million appeared in at least two donors. Sequenced by immunoSEQ multiplex PCR; TCRdb stores in-frame clones only, minus some. V and J calls and clone size come straight from that table; D and trimming were deduced from the DNA. The sample carries around 150,000 clones, around 75% recorded once. The junction had 16 bases not matched to a gene; V was cut back by 4 bases and J by 4 bases. This CDR3 has 18 residues. In germline, CDR1 is SGHRS, CDR2 YFSETQ. Concerning this clone itself: Its target is not known.

Findings of the study overall: Equally common other TCR beta chains were less clonally expanded than HLA-associated ones, a later analysis found. Earlier findings revealed that most TCR beta V segments proved productive either about 90% or about 30% of the time.

This clonotype originated in a woman aged 45-65 years in good health and CMV-seropositive. The rearrangement uses TRBV5-1 and TRBJ2-1; TRBD2 aligns across 8 bases. Sequenced material: PBMCs. CDR3 loop: CASSPRTSAGETYNEQFF. Here the CDR3 DNA reads TGCGCCAGCAGCCCGAGAACTTCAGCGGGGGAGACATACAATGAGCAGTTCTTC.